These 20 T cell receptor beta chains originate from one sample sequenced in a study of beta chain features in type 1 diabetes (dated 2018 in TCRdb). Libraries were constructed by the immunoSEQ multiplex PCR assay. All of the isolated RNA was reverse transcribed with the High Capacity cDNA Reverse Transcription Kit, so expressed TCRB transcripts were sequenced. The clones in this table, taken by TCRdb from immuneACCESS, are in-frame only. Not every clone is retained; where verified, under half of the shortfall comes from an unresolved V gene, and the cause of the rest is unknown. The sample profile shows hundreds of thousands of clones; less than 20% of them were found once. The top ten clones comprise about 0.087% of the sample. Material: naive CD4+ T cells from blood. According to the study, the label for this sample's cell subset or site signals: true naive CD4+ T cells. All receptors come from a man between 18 and 29 years old in good health.

The sample holds a few counts of this clone. Different DNA sequences within this sample yield the same CDR3. The chain recombines TRBV9 with TRBJ2-7, with D possibly TRBD2 on 6 matching bases. The CDR3 covers 14 residues. In germline, CDR1 is SGDLS, CDR2 YYNGEE. V shed 3 bases and J shed 4 bases, with 14 bases lying between them. The CDR3: CASSARDSSYEQYF. CDR3 nucleotides: TGTGCCAGCAGCGCCCGGGACTCCTCATACGAGCAGTACTTC.

The chain combines TRBV7-8 with TRBJ2-1; 12 bases are a match to TRBD2. Losses at the gene ends were 6 bases for V and 3 bases for J; bases not matched to a gene: 15. This CDR3 contains 19 residues. Looked up from germline, CDR1 is SGHVS and CDR2 is FQNEAQ. Here the CDR3 DNA reads TGTGCCAGCAGGGAGGGGAAGGGACTAGCGGGCCTTATCTACAATGAGCAGTTCTTC. This sequence encodes CASREGKGLAGLIYNEQFF.

V gene TRBV5-4 combines with J gene TRBJ2-7; TRBD1 agrees at 7 bases. After removal of 0 bases from V and 0 bases from J, the junction contained 9 bases not matched to a gene. Germline V gives CDR1 SGHNT, CDR2 YYREEE (reference sequence). The CDR3 is 17 residues long. CDR3 region: CASSLVFRQGASYEQYF. CDR3 sequence (DNA): TGTGCCAGCAGCTTGGTATTCCGACAGGGCGCCTCCTACGAGCAGTACTTC.

The chain employs TRBV13 and TRBJ1-6; 7 nucleotides align to TRBD1. The CDR3 runs 14 residues. From germline, CDR1 is PRHDT and CDR2 FYEKMQ (reference sequence). Germline trimming cut 3 bases from V and 10 bases from J; bases unmatched to any gene: 6. The CDR3 reads CASSFNRGNSPLHF. CDR3 bases: TGTGCCAGCAGCTTCAACAGGGGAAACTCACCCCTCCACTTT. The full variable domain, with the rest looked up from reference TRBV13 and TRBJ1-6, is AAGVIQSPRHLIKEKRETATLKCYPIPRHDTVYWYQQGPGQDPQFLISFYEKMQSDKGSIPDRFSAQQFSDYHSELNMSSLELGDSALYFCASSFNRGNSPLHFGNGTRLTVT.

This chain uses TRBV7-2 with TRBJ2-1; either TRBD1 or TRBD2 may supply D (6 bases each). The CDR3 sequence is 15 residues long. Deletions cut 1 base from V and 4 bases from J, with 11 bases between. Germline CDR1 reads SGHTA; CDR2 reads FQGNSA. The CDR3 DNA is TGTGCCAGCAGCTTAGACGGGGGCCTATACAATGAGCAGTTCTTC. Amino acid sequence: CASSLDGGLYNEQFF. Full variable domain (remainder filled in from reference TRBV7-2 and TRBJ2-1): GAGVSQSPSNKVTEKGKDVELRCDPISGHTALYWYRQSLGQGLEFLIYFQGNSAPDKSGLPSDRFSAERTGGSVSTLTIQRTQQEDSAVYLCASSLDGGLYNEQFFGPGTRLTVL.

This chain connects TRBV28 to TRBJ2-2; TRBD1 is a possible D gene (7 bases). This CDR3 is 15 amino acids long. The ends were cut back, 3 bases at V and 5 bases at J, with 13 bases in the middle. Germline V gene data show CDR1 as MDHEN and CDR2 as SYDVKM. The CDR3 nucleotides are TGTGCCAGCAGTTTTTCGGAGGGGGCAACCGGGGAGCTGTTTTTT. Its translation is CASSFSEGATGELFF.

J is TRBJ2-2 and V is TRBV7-6, with 7 bases fitting TRBD1. The V gene's germline CDR1 is SGHVS and CDR2 FNYEAQ. J was trimmed by 1 base and V by 5 bases; bases with no gene match: 10. This CDR3 has 17 amino acids. The CDR3: CASSRGPGQQNTGELFF. DNA for the CDR3: TGTGCCAGCAGCCGAGGACCGGGACAGCAGAACACCGGGGAGCTGTTTTTT.

The CDR3 is CASSLGLGTGAYHNEQFF. Written as DNA, the CDR3 is TGTGCCAGCAGCTTAGGTCTCGGGACGGGAGCATACCACAATGAGCAGTTCTTC. The chain carries TRBV7-8 and TRBJ2-1; D may be TRBD2 (6 bases). This CDR3 region has 18 residues. V lost 1 base, J lost 5 bases, and 21 bases lay in between. The germline V gene encodes CDR1 SGHVS and CDR2 FQNEAQ.

The genes are TRBV30 and TRBJ2-5; D remains ambiguous. The CDR3 sequence is 11 residues long. Trimming cost V 5 bases and J 5 bases, with 9 bases left between them. Germline CDR1 is GTSNPN and CDR2 is SVGIG (reference sequence). The CDR3 DNA is TGTGCCTGGGGCCAGAGGGAGACCCAGTACTTC. It encodes CAWGQRETQYF.

This clone was counted a few times. The V gene is TRBV30, the J gene TRBJ2-7; D is ambiguous. This CDR3 spans 12 amino acids. Germline V gene lookup returns CDR1 GTSNPN and CDR2 SVGIG (reference sequence). The germline V and J ends were trimmed by 0 bases and 5 bases, with 8 bases remaining between them. The CDR3 reads CAWSVLFHEQYF. CDR3 DNA sequence: TGTGCCTGGAGTGTACTATTCCACGAGCAGTACTTC.

The rearrangement uses TRBV7-9 and TRBJ2-2, with a tentative D call TRBD1 (6 bases). V lost 2 bases and J lost 4, with 20 bases in between. Germline CDR1 SEHNR, CDR2 FQNEAQ (reference sequence). The CDR3 extends over 18 amino acids. CDR3 residues: CASSLRDQGKRGTGELFF. CDR3 bases: TGTGCCAGCAGCTTAAGGGATCAGGGGAAACGTGGCACCGGGGAGCTGTTTTTT.

The chain joins TRBV11-3 to TRBJ1-1, with TRBD1 identical over 10 bases. The J segment lost 4 bases and the V segment lost 1 base, leaving 3 bases of the junction unmatched. Germline loops: CDR1 SGHNT, CDR2 YENEEA. The CDR3 covers 15 residues. The CDR3 loop is CASSLGGTGVTEAFF. The CDR3 bases are TGTGCCAGCAGCTTAGGGGGGACAGGGGTCACTGAAGCTTTCTTT.

The chain links TRBV11-3 to TRBJ2-1; unclear D gene. With 5 bases removed from V and 5 bases from J, the gap between germline ends came to 19 bases. Germline assignment: CDR1 SGHNT and CDR2 YENEEA. This CDR3 is 16 amino acids long. CDR3 nucleotide sequence: TGTGCCAGCAGCCGAGGTGTCCTGGGTCGAGACAATGAGCAGTTCTTC. It yields the protein CASSRGVLGRDNEQFF.

This chain uses TRBV28 with TRBJ1-5; D is uncertain. This CDR3 is built from 12 residues. Germline V lookup: CDR1 MDHEN, CDR2 SYDVKM. Between the trimmed V and J ends, which lost 3 bases and 4 bases, there was a span of 4 bases. The CDR3 DNA follows: TGTGCCAGCAGTTTGGTAAATCAGCCCCAGCATTTT. It is translated as CASSLVNQPQHF.

V and J are TRBV10-1 and TRBJ1-2; a possible D gene is TRBD1 (6 bases). The CDR3 has 13 residues. Trimming removed 6 bases at V and 6 bases at J, with 14 bases between. CDR1 and CDR2 (germline): WNHNN, SYGVQD (reference sequence). CDR3 DNA sequence: TGCGCCAGCAGACCCCAGGGGCGCGATGGCTACACCTTC. Translation: CASRPQGRDGYTF.

Of note for this clone: Additional DNA sequences in this sample encode the identical CDR3. The chain has TRBV28 and TRBJ1-2; D remains ambiguous. V lost 3 bases, J lost 2 bases, and 7 bases lay in between. Germline-derived CDR1 and CDR2 are MDHEN and SYDVKM. This CDR3 spans 13 amino acids. The chain's CDR3 is CASSFSSNYGYTF. Written as DNA, the CDR3 is TGTGCCAGCAGTTTTTCATCCAACTATGGCTACACCTTC.

This clone has more than one count but fewer than ten. This chain uses TRBV5-6 with TRBJ2-7, with 9 positions matching TRBD1. V lost 4 bases and J lost 2; bases outside the gene matches: 7. Germline V lookup: CDR1 SGHDT, CDR2 YYEEEE. This CDR3 is 15 amino acids long. The DNA for the CDR3 is TGTGCCAGCAGCCTAAGAGGACAGGGGACCTACGAGCAGTACTTC. Its protein is CASSLRGQGTYEQYF.

This clone occurred a few times. The chain links TRBV6-5 to TRBJ2-3; D gene unclear. The V and J ends lost 10 bases and 6 bases respectively, with 14 bases between them. CDR1 and CDR2 from the germline V gene are MNHEY and SVGAGI. The CDR3 runs 12 residues. The CDR3 region is CATQNPLDTQYF. CDR3 nucleotide sequence: TGTGCCACCCAAAATCCCCTGGATACGCAGTATTTT.

The chain recombines TRBV9 with TRBJ2-7, with a possible D match to TRBD1 (6 bases). V gave up 4 bases and J gave up 5 bases, with 16 bases separating them. CDR3 size: 14 residues. Germline V lookup: CDR1 SGDLS, CDR2 YYNGEE. This chain's CDR3 is CASSQDRIVHEQYF. For the CDR3, the DNA is TGTGCCAGCAGCCAAGACAGGATTGTCCACGAGCAGTACTTC.

This chain links TRBV7-3 with TRBJ2-6; D ambiguous. This CDR3 has 15 residues. Germline V gives CDR1 SGHTA, CDR2 FQGTGA. Trimming took 5 bases from V and 0 from J, leaving 8 bases between them. The CDR3 DNA is TGTGCCAGCAGCGGGCGTGGCTCTGGGGCCAACGTCCTGACTTTC. Translating it yields CASSGRGSGANVLTF.